The 3 T cell receptor beta chains below were found in one sample sequenced in a study of cytomegalovirus exposure and HLA in healthy donors. The primer mix had 60 Vbeta and 13 Jbeta primers. Sequenced by immunoSEQ multiplex PCR; TCRdb stores in-frame clones only, minus some. The sample consists of tens of thousands of clones, approximately 80% of them appearing once. The sequencing input was PBMCs. These receptor sequences come from a man aged 50-59 years in good health and CMV-seronegative.

J is TRBJ1-2 and V is TRBV29-1, with D perhaps matching TRBD1 (6 bases). Germline V CDR1 and CDR2: SQVTM, ANQGSEA. The length of the CDR3 is 14 residues. V gave up 6 bases and J gave up 4 bases, with 18 bases separating them. CDR3: CSVALGGSGYGYTF. CDR3 bases: TGCAGCGTCGCCTTAGGGGGAAGCGGCTATGGCTACACCTTC. The full variable domain, rest sourced from reference TRBV29-1 and TRBJ1-2, is SAVISQKPSRDICQRGTSLTIQCQVDSQVTMMFWYRQQPGQSLTLIATANQGSEATYESGFVIDKFPISRPNLTFSTLTVSNMSPEDSSIYLCSVALGGSGYGYTFGSGTRLTVV.

This clone was detected only once. The rearrangement joins TRBV5-8 to TRBJ2-1; possibly TRBD2 for D (6 bases). CDR1 and CDR2 from the germline V gene are SGHTS and YDEGEE. V was shortened by 0 bases and J by 12 bases, with 7 bases between the two germline ends. The length of the CDR3 is 11 residues. CDR3 region: CASSLGRVQFF. The CDR3 coding sequence is TGTGCCAGCAGCTTGGGGAGGGTGCAGTTCTTC.

The chain uses TRBV7-2 and TRBJ1-1; D possibly corresponds to TRBD1 (5 bases). The CDR3 is 15 amino acids. Germline-derived CDR1 and CDR2 are SGHTA and FQGNSA. The V end was cut by 2 bases, the J end by 0 bases, with 10 bases between. Here the CDR3 DNA reads TGTGCCAGCAGCTTACGGCCAGGGATGAACACTGAAGCTTTCTTT. This encodes CASSLRPGMNTEAFF.